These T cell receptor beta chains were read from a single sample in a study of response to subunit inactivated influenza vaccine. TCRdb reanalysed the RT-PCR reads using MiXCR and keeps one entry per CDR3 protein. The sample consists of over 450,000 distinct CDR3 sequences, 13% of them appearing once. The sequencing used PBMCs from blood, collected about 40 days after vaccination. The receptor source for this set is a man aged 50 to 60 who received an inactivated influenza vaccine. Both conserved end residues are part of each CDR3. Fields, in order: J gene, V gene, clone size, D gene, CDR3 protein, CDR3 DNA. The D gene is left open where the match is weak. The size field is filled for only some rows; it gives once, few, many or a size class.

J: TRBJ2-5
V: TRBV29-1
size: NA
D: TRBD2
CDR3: CSARLGLGETQYF
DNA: TGCAGCGCGCGGTTGGGACTAGGGGAGACCCAGTACTTC

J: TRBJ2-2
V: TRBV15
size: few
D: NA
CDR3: CATSRDSTGIGGELFF
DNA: TGTGCCACCAGCAGAGATAGTACGGGGATAGGCGGGGAGCTGTTTTTT

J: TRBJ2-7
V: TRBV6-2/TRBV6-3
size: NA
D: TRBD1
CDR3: CASSYEGTGVVEQYF
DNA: TGTGCCAGCAGTTACGAAGGGACAGGGGTGGTGGAGCAGTACTTC

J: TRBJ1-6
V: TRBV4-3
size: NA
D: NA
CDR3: CASSQAASPQSPLHF
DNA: TGCGCCAGCAGCCAAGCAGCCAGTCCCCAATCACCCCTCCACTTT

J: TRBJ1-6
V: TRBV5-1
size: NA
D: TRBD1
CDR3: CASSWGQGKDSPLHF
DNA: TGCGCCAGCAGCTGGGGACAGGGGAAGGATTCACCCCTCCACTTT

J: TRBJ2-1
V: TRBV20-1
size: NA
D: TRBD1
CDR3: CSARDSRNEQFF
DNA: TGCAGTGCAAGGGACAGTCGGAATGAGCAGTTCTTC

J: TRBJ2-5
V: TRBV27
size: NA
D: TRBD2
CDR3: CASSYGLAGGEETQYF
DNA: TGTGCCAGCAGTTACGGACTAGCGGGAGGGGAAGAGACCCAGTACTTC

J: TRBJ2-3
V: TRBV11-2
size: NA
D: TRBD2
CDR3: CASSSRPYSGSTKSTDTQYF
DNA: TGTGCCAGCAGCTCCCGCCCGTATAGCGGGAGTACCAAAAGCACAGATACGCAGTATTTT

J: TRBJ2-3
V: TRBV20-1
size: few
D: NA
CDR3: CSAPRQSTDTQYF
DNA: TGCAGTGCGCCAAGACAGAGCACAGATACGCAGTATTTT

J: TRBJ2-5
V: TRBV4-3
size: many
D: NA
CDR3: CASSQVNFPPAQYF
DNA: TGCGCCAGCAGCCAAGTTAACTTCCCCCCAGCCCAGTACTTC

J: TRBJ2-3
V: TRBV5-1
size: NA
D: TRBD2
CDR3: CASSFVLAGPDTQYF
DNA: TGCGCCAGCAGCTTCGTGCTAGCGGGACCAGATACGCAGTATTTT

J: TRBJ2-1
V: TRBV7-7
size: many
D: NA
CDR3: CASSLAIRNEQFF
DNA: TGTGCTAGCAGCTTAGCGATAAGGAATGAGCAGTTCTTC

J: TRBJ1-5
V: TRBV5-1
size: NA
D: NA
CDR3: CASSLDPRVGQPQHF
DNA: TGCGCCAGCAGCTTGGACCCAAGGGTAGGGCAGCCCCAGCATTTT

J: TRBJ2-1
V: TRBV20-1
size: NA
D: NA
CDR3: CSARVPQGSDEQFF
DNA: TGCAGTGCTAGAGTCCCCCAGGGGAGTGATGAGCAGTTCTTC

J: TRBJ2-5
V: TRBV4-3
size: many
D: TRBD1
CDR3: CASSPSTGTATQYF
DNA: TGCGCCAGCAGCCCCTCGACAGGGACGGCGACCCAGTACTTC

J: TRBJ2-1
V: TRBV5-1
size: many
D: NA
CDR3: CASSLVQGQGFF
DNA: TGCGCCAGCAGCTTGGTACAGGGCCAAGGGTTCTTC

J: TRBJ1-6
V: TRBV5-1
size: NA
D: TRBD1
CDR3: CASSLGDRDSPLHF
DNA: TGCGCCAGCAGCTTGGGGGACAGGGATTCACCCCTCCACTTT

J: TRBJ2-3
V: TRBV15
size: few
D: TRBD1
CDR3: CATSPRPGTGDGDTQYF
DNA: TGTGCCACCAGCCCCCGCCCCGGGACAGGGGACGGAGATACGCAGTATTTT

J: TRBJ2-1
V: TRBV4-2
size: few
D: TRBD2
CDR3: CASSQARGGVEQFF
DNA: TGTGCCAGCAGCCAAGCGCGGGGGGGGGTTGAGCAGTTCTTC

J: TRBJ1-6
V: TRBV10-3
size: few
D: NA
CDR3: CAISESGDSYNSPLHF
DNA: TGTGCCATCAGTGAGAGCGGGGACTCCTATAATTCACCCCTCCACTTT

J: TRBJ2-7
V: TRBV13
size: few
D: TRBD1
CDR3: CASSSADRGNYEQYF
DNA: TGTGCCAGCAGCTCCGCGGACAGGGGTAACTACGAGCAGTACTTC

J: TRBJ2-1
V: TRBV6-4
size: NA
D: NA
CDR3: CASITKSSYNEQFF
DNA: TGTGCCAGCATCACTAAGAGCTCCTACAATGAGCAGTTCTTC

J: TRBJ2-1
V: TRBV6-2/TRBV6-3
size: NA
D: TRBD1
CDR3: CASMDRGDEQFF
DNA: TGTGCCAGCATGGACAGGGGGGATGAGCAGTTCTTC

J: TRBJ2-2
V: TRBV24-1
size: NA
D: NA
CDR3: CATSSNRNTGELFF
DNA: TGTGCCACCAGTTCTAACAGAAACACCGGGGAGCTGTTTTTT

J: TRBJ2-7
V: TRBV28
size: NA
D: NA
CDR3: CASSFYGSYEQYF
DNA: TGTGCCAGCAGTTTTTACGGGAGCTACGAGCAGTACTTC

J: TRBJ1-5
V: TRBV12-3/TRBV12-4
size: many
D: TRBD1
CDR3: CASSRQGGNQPQHF
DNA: TGTGCCAGCAGTCGACAGGGAGGCAATCAGCCCCAGCATTTT

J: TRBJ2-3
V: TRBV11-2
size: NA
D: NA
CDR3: CASSLGTLDTQYF
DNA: TGTGCCAGCAGCTTAGGGACATTAGATACGCAGTATTTT

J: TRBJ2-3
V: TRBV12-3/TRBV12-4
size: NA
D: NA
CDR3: CASSWGGTTTDTQYF
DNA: TGTGCCAGCAGTTGGGGCGGGACCACCACAGATACGCAGTATTTT

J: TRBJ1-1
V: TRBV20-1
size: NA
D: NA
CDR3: CSANSGNTEAFF
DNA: TGCAGTGCTAACTCGGGGAACACTGAAGCTTTCTTT

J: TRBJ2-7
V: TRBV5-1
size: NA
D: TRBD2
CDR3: CASSLGSWRGSHYEQYF
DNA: TGCGCCAGCAGCTTGGGCTCGTGGCGGGGGTCTCACTACGAGCAGTACTTC

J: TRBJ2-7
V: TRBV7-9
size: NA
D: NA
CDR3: CASSLGMSLLSYEQYF
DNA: TGTGCCAGCAGCTTAGGGATGAGTCTCCTCTCCTACGAGCAGTACTTC

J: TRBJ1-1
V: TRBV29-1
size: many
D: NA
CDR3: CSVPSGSGTEAFF
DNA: TGCAGCGTCCCCTCGGGGTCCGGCACTGAAGCTTTCTTT

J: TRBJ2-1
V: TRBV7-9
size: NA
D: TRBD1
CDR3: CASSLPRWDREDNEQFF
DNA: TGTGCCAGCAGCTTACCCCGTTGGGACAGGGAAGACAATGAGCAGTTCTTC

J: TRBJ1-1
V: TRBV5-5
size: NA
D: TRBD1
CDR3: CASSLDSNRGTEAFF
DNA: TGTGCCAGCAGCTTGGATAGTAACAGGGGCACTGAAGCTTTCTTT

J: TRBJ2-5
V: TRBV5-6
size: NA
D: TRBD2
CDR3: CASSLGTSGIGQETQYF
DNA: TGTGCCAGCAGCTTGGGGACTAGCGGGATTGGACAAGAGACCCAGTACTTC

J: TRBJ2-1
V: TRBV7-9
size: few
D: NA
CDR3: CASSSSTSSSSYNEQFF
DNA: TGTGCCAGCAGCTCCTCAACATCAAGCAGCTCCTACAATGAGCAGTTCTTC

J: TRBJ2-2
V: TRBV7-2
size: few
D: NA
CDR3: CASSLGPFTGELFF
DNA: TGTGCCAGCAGCCTAGGGCCTTTCACCGGGGAGCTGTTTTTT

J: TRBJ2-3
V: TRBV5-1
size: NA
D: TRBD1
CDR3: CASRAGGLTDTQYF
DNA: TGCGCCAGCAGAGCAGGGGGCCTCACAGATACGCAGTATTTT

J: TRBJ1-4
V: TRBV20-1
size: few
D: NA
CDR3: CSARDSQGNEKLFF
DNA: TGCAGTGCTAGAGATTCGCAGGGTAATGAAAAACTGTTTTTT

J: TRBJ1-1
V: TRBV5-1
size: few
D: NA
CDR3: CASSLGLARNTEAFF
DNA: TGCGCCAGCAGCTTAGGCTTGGCGAGGAACACTGAAGCTTTCTTT